This T cell receptor beta chain was captured in a study of blood T cell repertoires in COVID-19. Overall study: Acute and convalescent COVID-19 samples came from the United States, Italy and Spain. From T cells, B-cell-depleted T cells, or PBMCs came the material, which was cDNA or gDNA.

Within the 2 weeks before study entry, each person in the exposed group met a COVID-19 case. J was trimmed by 3 bases and V by 2 bases; bases with no gene match: 4. Germline CDR1 and CDR2: SGHRS and YFSETQ. The CDR3 consists of 14 residues. The assay was immunoSEQ multiplex PCR, and TCRdb's table has in-frame clones only and misses some. This table holds roughly 150,000 clones, approximately 80% found once. Notes on this clone: Other DNA sequences from this sample encode an identical CDR3 as well.

This TCR derives from a man aged 65 to 85 who had been exposed to COVID-19. The sample was PBMCs or T cells enriched from blood (not recorded which). The chain is built from TRBV5-1 and TRBJ2-5; 7 nucleotides align to TRBD2. CDR3 protein: CASSLAREKETQYF. CDR3 DNA sequence: TGCGCCAGCAGCTTAGCGCGGGAGAAAGAGACCCAGTACTTC.